The clone carrying this T cell receptor (beta chain) was observed at least ten times. The V gene's germline CDR1 is DFQATT and CDR2 SNEGSKA (reference sequence). With 5 bases clipped from V and 0 bases from J, the junction kept 3 bases outside the gene matches. The CDR3 loop spans 13 amino acids. The sample comes from a study of response to subunit inactivated influenza vaccine. Each CDR3 protein is one row after TCRdb ran MiXCR on the RT-PCR reads. The sample yields a few hundred thousand distinct CDR3 sequences, about 20% seen once. This TCR derives from a man aged 50-75 years who received an inactivated influenza vaccine. Here the sequenced sample was PBMCs from blood, taken about 20 months after vaccination. This rearrangement joins TRBV20-1 to TRBJ1-2; 7 positions match TRBD1. The CDR3 DNA sequence: TGCAGTGCTTATGACAGGGCTAACTATGGCTACACCTTC. Translating gives CSAYDRANYGYTF.